The sequence of this T cell receptor (beta chain) was determined in a study of blood T cells in healthy people across ages. Study conclusions and caveats: The fall in TCR beta diversity per million T cells was roughly linear with age.

The second PCR ran roughly 6 to 11 cycles with a sample-barcoded 5' primer and J-beta primers. Every individual sample yielded 3 million or more paired-end reads (each containing CDR3). TCRdb called the 5' RACE reads again in MiXCR, with one record for every CDR3 protein. The table shows approximately 600,000 distinct CDR3 sequences, with under 65% occurring only once. The sample holds a few counts of this clonotype. No antigen is known for it. Each donor was a healthy Caucasian individual from Russia, aged roughly 6 to 100. The sequenced sample consisted of blood. This receptor was obtained from a man aged 55 to 70 in good health.

In DNA, the CDR3 is TGCGCCAGCAGCTTGGTCCGGGGTGGTGGGTACAATGAGCAGTTCTTC. Translation gives CASSLVRGGGYNEQFF. The rearrangement links TRBV5-1 to TRBJ2-1; TRBD2 is a possible D gene (5 bases). Looked up from germline, CDR1 is SGHRS and CDR2 is YFSETQ. The V and J ends lost 0 bases and 4 bases respectively, with 14 bases between them. This CDR3 spans 16 amino acids.